Listed below are T cell receptor beta chains from one sample, sequenced in a study of CD8+CD57+ T cells in acquired aplastic anemia. TCRdb used MiXCR to reprocess the reads, holding one entry per CDR3 protein. The sample shows about 160,000 distinct CDR3 sequences, less than 60% of them seen only once. The sequencing input was sorted CD4+, CD8+, or CD8+CD57+ T cells (not recorded which) from PBMCs. The origin of the receptors is a human donor with aplastic anemia. The CDR3 runs from the conserved cysteine through the conserved F or W. A D gene is named only where the DNA matches it firmly. Not every row has a clone size; where given, it reads once, few, many or a size class.

d_gene,abundance,v_gene,j_gene,len,CDR3aa,CDR3nt
.,many,TRBV7-2,TRBJ1-4,15,CASSFGLPGEEKLFF,TGTGCCAGCAGCTTCGGACTACCGGGAGAAGAAAAACTGTTTTTT
.,.,TRBV7-8,TRBJ2-7,14,CASSLATGPYEQYF,TGTGCCAGCAGCTTGGCGACAGGACCCTACGAGCAGTACTTC
TRBD1,.,TRBV12-3/TRBV12-4,TRBJ1-2,13,CASSSDREYGYTF,TGTGCCAGCAGTTCGGACAGGGAATATGGCTACACCTTC
.,.,TRBV11-2,TRBJ1-6,16,CASSLERPADEGPLHF,TGTGCCAGCAGCTTAGAAAGGCCGGCAGATGAAGGACCCCTCCACTTT
TRBD2,many,TRBV5-6,TRBJ2-1,15,CASSPWTSLIREQFF,TGTGCCAGCAGCCCTTGGACTAGCCTTATTCGGGAGCAGTTCTTC
.,.,TRBV7-2,TRBJ1-2,14,CASSLQQGGYGYTF,TGTGCCAGCAGCTTGCAACAGGGAGGCTATGGCTACACCTTC
.,.,TRBV7-8,TRBJ2-3,16,CASSLGDVINPDTQYF,TGTGCCAGCAGCTTAGGGGACGTTATTAATCCAGATACGCAGTATTTT
.,many,TRBV19,TRBJ2-3,14,CASNNRPLTDTQYF,TGTGCCAGTAACAATCGGCCACTTACAGATACGCAGTATTTT
.,.,TRBV5-6,TRBJ2-7,11,CASSLWAEQYF,TGTGCCAGCAGCTTGTGGGCAGAGCAGTACTTC
.,many,TRBV12-3/TRBV12-4,TRBJ1-6,13,CASSRDRVSPLHF,TGTGCCAGCAGTCGGGACCGGGTGTCACCCCTCCACTTT
.,.,TRBV19,TRBJ1-2,14,CASTHLDRNYGYTF,TGTGCCAGTACCCACCTGGACAGAAACTATGGCTACACCTTC
.,many,TRBV2,TRBJ1-5,16,CASSVRGAESNQPQHF,TGTGCCAGCAGTGTTCGAGGGGCCGAGAGCAATCAGCCCCAGCATTTT
.,.,TRBV11-2,TRBJ1-2,13,CASSPGAVAGYTF,TGTGCCAGCAGCCCAGGGGCAGTGGCTGGCTACACCTTC
.,.,TRBV11-2,TRBJ2-4,17,CASSLDVREKAKNIQYF,TGTGCCAGCAGCTTAGATGTGCGAGAGAAAGCCAAAAACATTCAGTACTTC
.,few,TRBV15,TRBJ2-7,14,CATSRDAGAYEQYF,TGTGCCACCAGCAGGGACGCTGGGGCCTACGAGCAGTACTTC
.,.,TRBV4-3,TRBJ1-4,15,CASSLVGHANERLFF,TGCGCCAGCAGCTTAGTGGGACATGCAAATGAAAGACTGTTTTTT
.,.,TRBV7-3,TRBJ1-1,15,CASSLNGQSNTEAFF,TGTGCCAGCAGCTTAAATGGGCAGTCCAACACTGAAGCTTTCTTT
.,many,TRBV19,TRBJ2-1,14,CASSIGADYNEQFF,TGTGCCAGTAGTATAGGTGCGGACTACAATGAGCAGTTCTTC
.,.,TRBV5-4,TRBJ1-1,16,CASSLDVQGSNTEAFF,TGTGCCAGCAGCTTGGATGTACAGGGATCCAACACTGAAGCTTTCTTT
.,once,TRBV5-1,TRBJ1-5,14,CASSLEGSSQPQHF,TGCGCCAGCAGCTTGGAGGGGAGTTCTCAGCCCCAGCATTTT
TRBD2,.,TRBV15,TRBJ2-1,16,CATSRDRGGTINEQFF,TGTGCCACCAGCAGGGATCGGGGGGGAACGATCAATGAGCAGTTCTTC
.,many,TRBV4-1,TRBJ2-5,15,CASSQGFGDQETQYF,TGCGCCAGCAGCCAAGGATTCGGGGACCAAGAGACCCAGTACTTC
.,many,TRBV20-1,TRBJ2-2,12,CSASDNTGELFF,TGCAGTGCTAGCGATAACACCGGGGAGCTGTTTTTT
.,.,TRBV6-1,TRBJ2-2,14,CASSESGSTGELFF,TGTGCCAGCAGTGAATCGGGGTCCACCGGGGAGCTGTTTTTT
TRBD2,few,TRBV13,TRBJ2-1,18,CASSLGLAGGPGYNEQFF,TGTGCCAGCAGCTTAGGACTAGCGGGAGGGCCTGGGTACAATGAGCAGTTCTTC
.,many,TRBV5-1,TRBJ1-3,15,CASSISLSSGNTIYF,TGCGCCAGCAGTATATCACTCAGCTCTGGAAACACCATATATTTT
.,.,TRBV10-3,TRBJ2-7,12,CAAEGQGYEQYF,TGTGCCGCCGAGGGGCAGGGTTACGAGCAGTACTTC
TRBD1,many,TRBV4-1,TRBJ2-7,15,CASSQGGTGLYEQYF,TGCGCCAGCAGCCAAGGGGGGACAGGGCTGTACGAGCAGTACTTC
TRBD1,.,TRBV10-2,TRBJ1-5,13,CASGTEVYQPQHF,TGCGCCAGCGGGACAGAGGTTTATCAGCCCCAGCATTTT
TRBD2,.,TRBV20-1,TRBJ2-3,14,CSTRLAGYTDTQYF,TGCAGTACAAGACTAGCGGGATACACAGATACGCAGTATTTT
.,.,TRBV7-9,TRBJ1-4,14,CASSLEAANEKLFF,TGTGCCAGCAGCTTAGAAGCAGCAAATGAAAAACTGTTTTTT
.,.,TRBV25-1,TRBJ2-7,14,CASSSIGAAYEQYF,TGTGCCAGCAGCTCAATTGGGGCTGCCTACGAGCAGTACTTC
.,.,TRBV18,TRBJ1-2,12,CASSPLNYGYTF,TGTGCCAGCTCACCACTGAACTATGGCTACACCTTC
.,.,TRBV10-3,TRBJ2-3,13,CAATPQGLDTQYF,TGTGCCGCTACACCTCAGGGGTTAGATACGCAGTATTTT